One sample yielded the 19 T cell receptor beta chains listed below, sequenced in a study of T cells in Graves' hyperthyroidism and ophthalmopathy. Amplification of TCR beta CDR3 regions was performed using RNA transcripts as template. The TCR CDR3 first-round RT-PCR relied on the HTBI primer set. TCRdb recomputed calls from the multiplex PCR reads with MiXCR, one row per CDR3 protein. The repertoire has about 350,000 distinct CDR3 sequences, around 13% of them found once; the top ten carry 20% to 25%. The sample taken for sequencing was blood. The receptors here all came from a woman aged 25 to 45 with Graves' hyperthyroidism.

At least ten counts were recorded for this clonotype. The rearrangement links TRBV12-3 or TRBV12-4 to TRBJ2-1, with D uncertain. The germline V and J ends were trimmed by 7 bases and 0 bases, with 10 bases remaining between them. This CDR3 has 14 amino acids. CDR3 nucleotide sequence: TGTGCCAGCACGCGGTCCTTCTCCTACAATGAGCAGTTCTTC. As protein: CASTRSFSYNEQFF.

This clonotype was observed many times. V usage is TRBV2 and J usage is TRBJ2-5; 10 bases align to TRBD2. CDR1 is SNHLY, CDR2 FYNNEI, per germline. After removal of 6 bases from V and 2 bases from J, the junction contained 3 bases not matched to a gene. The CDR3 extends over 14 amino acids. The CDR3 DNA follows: TGTGCCAGCAGCGTAGCGGGAGGTCAAGAGACCCAGTACTTC. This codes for CASSVAGGQETQYF.

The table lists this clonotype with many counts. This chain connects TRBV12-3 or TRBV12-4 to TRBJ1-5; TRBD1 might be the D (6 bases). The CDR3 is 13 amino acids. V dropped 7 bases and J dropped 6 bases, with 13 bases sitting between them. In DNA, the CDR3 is TGTGCCAGCAAGGACAGAGCGGGTCAGCCCCAGCATTTT. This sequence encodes CASKDRAGQPQHF.

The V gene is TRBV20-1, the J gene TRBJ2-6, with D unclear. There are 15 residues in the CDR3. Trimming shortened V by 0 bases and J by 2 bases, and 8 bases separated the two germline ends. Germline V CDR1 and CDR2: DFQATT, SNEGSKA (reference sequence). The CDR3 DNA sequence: TGCAGTGCTAGAGAGGGGTCAACTGGGGCCAACGTCCTGACTTTC. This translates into CSAREGSTGANVLTF.

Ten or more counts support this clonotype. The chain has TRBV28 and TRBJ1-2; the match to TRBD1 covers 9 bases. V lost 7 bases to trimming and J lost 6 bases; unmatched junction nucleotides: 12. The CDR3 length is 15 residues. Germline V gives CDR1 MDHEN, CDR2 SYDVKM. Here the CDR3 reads CASTPPGTGFNGYTF. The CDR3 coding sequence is TGTGCCAGCACCCCCCCAGGGACAGGGTTTAATGGCTACACCTTC.

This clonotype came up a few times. The DNA of the CDR3 is TGCAGCGTTGAAGGGCCGAGCTCCTACAATGAGCAGTTCTTC. It yields the protein CSVEGPSSYNEQFF. This chain connects TRBV29-1 to TRBJ2-1; D uncertain. There are 14 residues in the CDR3. V dropped 1 base and J dropped 0 bases, with 7 bases sitting between them. Germline loops: CDR1 SQVTM, CDR2 ANQGSEA.

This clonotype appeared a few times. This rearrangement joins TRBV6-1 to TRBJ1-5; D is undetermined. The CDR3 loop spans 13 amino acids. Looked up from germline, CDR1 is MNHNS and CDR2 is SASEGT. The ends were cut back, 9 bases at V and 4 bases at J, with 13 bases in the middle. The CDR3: CASTDRQNQPQHF. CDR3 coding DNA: TGTGCCAGTACCGACCGCCAGAATCAGCCCCAGCATTTT.

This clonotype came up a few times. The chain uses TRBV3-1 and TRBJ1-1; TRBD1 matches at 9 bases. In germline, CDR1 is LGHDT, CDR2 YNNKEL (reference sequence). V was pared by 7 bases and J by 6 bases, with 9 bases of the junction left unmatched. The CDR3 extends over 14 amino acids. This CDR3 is CASMGTGYRAEAFF. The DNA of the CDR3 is TGTGCCAGCATGGGGACAGGGTATAGAGCTGAAGCTTTCTTT.

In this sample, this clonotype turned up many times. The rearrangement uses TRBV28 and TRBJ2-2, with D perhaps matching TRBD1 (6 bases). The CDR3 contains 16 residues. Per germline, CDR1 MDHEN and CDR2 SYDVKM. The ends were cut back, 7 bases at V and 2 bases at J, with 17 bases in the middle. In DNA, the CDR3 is TGTGCCAGCAAACCCTTTAGGGGGATCAACACCGGGGAGCTGTTTTTT. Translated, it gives CASKPFRGINTGELFF.

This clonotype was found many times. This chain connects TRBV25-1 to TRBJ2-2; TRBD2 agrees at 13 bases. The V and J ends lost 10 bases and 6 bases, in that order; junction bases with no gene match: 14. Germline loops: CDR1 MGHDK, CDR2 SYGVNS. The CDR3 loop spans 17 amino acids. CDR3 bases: TGTGCCACGGGCCCAACTAGCGGGAGGGCCGAGGCCGGGGAGCTGTTTTTT. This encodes CATGPTSGRAEAGELFF. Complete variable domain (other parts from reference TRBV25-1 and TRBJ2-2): EADIYQTPRYLVIGTGKKITLECSQTMGHDKMYWYQQDPGMELHLIHYSYGVNSTEKGDLSSESTVSRIRTEHFPLTLESARPSHTSQYLCATGPTSGRAEAGELFFGEGSRLTVL.

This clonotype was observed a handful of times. CDR3 nucleotide sequence: TGTGCCAGCAGTAGCCGGGGAGAGGAAAAACTGTTTTTT. It yields the protein CASSSRGEEKLFF. The chain recombines TRBV27 with TRBJ1-4; D not resolved. V was trimmed by 5 bases and J by 8 bases, leaving 12 bases between them. Germline V lookup: CDR1 MNHEY, CDR2 SMNVEV (reference sequence). The CDR3 totals 13 residues.

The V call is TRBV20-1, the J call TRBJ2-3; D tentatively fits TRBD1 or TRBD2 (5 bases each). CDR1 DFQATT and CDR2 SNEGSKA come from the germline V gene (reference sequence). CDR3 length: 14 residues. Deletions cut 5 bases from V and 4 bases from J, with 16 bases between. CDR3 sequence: CSAPSSLGADTQYF. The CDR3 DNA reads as TGCAGTGCTCCCTCCTCGCTGGGGGCAGATACGCAGTATTTT.

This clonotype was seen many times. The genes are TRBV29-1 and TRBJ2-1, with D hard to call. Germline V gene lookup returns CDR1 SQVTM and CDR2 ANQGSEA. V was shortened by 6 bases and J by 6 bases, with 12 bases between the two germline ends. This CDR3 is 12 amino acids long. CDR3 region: CSVGRWFNEQFF. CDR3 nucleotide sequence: TGCAGCGTCGGGCGGTGGTTCAATGAGCAGTTCTTC.

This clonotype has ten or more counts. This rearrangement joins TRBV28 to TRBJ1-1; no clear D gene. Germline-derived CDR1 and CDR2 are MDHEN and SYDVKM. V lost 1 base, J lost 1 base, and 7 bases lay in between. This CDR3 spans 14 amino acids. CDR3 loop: CASSLFPTNTEAFF. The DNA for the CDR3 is TGTGCCAGCAGTTTATTTCCTACGAACACTGAAGCTTTCTTT.

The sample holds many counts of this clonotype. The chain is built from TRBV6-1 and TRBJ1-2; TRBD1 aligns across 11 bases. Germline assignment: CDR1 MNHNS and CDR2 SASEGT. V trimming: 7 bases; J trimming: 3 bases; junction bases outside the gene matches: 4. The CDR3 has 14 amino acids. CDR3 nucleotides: TGTGCCAGCACGCCGGGACAGGGGGACTATGGCTACACCTTC. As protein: CASTPGQGDYGYTF.

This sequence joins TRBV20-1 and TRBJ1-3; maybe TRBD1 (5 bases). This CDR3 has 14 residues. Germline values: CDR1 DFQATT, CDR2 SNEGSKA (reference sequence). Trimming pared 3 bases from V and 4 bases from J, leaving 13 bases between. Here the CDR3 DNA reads TGCAGTGCTAGCCTATCTAGACAGGGAAACACCATATATTTT. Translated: CSASLSRQGNTIYF.

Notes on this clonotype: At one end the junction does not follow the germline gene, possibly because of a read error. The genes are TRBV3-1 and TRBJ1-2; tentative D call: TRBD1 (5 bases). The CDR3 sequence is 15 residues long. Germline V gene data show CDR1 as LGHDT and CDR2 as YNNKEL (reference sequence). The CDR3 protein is CARSQEWQGTYGYTF. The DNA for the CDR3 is TGTGCCAGGAGCCAAGAATGGCAGGGTACCTATGGCTACACCTTC.

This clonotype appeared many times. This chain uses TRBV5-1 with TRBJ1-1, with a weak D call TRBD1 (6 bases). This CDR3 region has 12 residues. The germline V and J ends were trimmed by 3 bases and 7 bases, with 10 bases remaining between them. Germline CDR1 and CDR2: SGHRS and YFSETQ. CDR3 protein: CASSWGHDEAFF. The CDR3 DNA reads TGCGCCAGCAGCTGGGGACACGATGAAGCTTTCTTT.

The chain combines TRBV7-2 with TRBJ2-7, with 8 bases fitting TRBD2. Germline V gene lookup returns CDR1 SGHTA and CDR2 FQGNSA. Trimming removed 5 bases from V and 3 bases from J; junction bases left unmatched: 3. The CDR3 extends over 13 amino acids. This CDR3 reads CASSALADYEQYF. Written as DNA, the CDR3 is TGTGCCAGCAGCGCACTAGCGGACTACGAGCAGTACTTC.